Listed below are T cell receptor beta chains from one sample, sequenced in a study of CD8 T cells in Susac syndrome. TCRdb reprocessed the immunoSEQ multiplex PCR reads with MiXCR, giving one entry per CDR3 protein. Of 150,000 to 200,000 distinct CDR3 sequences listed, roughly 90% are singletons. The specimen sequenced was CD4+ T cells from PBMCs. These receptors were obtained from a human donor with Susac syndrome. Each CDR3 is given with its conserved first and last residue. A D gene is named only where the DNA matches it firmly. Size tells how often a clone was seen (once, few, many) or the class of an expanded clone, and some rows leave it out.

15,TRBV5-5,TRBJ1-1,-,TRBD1,CASSWTGVRNTEAFF,TGTGCCAGCAGCTGGACAGGGGTCCGGAACACTGAAGCTTTCTTT
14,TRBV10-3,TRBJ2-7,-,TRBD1,CAISDHRGLSEQYF,TGTGCCATCAGTGATCACAGGGGCCTCAGCGAGCAGTACTTC
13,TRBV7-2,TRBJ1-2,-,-,CASTLNTGRSYTF,TGTGCCAGCACTCTAAATACCGGTAGGAGCTACACCTTC
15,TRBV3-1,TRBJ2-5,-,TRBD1,CASSLGQGLGETQYF,TGTGCCAGCAGCCTGGGACAGGGGTTAGGAGAGACCCAGTACTTC
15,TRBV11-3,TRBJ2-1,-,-,CASSRSSDSFDEQFF,TGTGCCAGCAGCCGGTCCTCCGACAGTTTCGATGAGCAGTTCTTC
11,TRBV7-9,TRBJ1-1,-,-,CASSRGQEAFF,TGTGCCAGCAGCCGAGGACAGGAAGCTTTCTTT
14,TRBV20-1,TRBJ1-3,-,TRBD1,CSAVGDRSGNTIYF,TGCAGTGCTGTGGGGGACAGGTCTGGAAACACCATATATTTT
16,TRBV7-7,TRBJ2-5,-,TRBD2,CASSLGLAGVGETQYF,TGTGCTAGCAGCTTGGGACTAGCGGGAGTAGGAGAGACCCAGTACTTC
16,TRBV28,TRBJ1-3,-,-,CASSLIGDSAGNTIYF,TGTGCCAGCAGTTTAATTGGGGATTCGGCGGGAAACACCATATATTTT
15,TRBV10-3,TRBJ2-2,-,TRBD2,CAIGASLAVTGELFF,TGTGCCATCGGGGCAAGTCTAGCGGTCACCGGGGAGCTGTTTTTT
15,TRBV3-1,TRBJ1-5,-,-,CASSQVSGGNQPQHF,TGTGCCAGCAGCCAAGTGTCGGGGGGCAATCAGCCCCAGCATTTT
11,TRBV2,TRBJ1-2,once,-,CASTGGRGYTF,TGTGCCAGCACCGGAGGGAGAGGCTACACCTTC
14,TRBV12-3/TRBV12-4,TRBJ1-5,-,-,CASSLRHGGQPQHF,TGTGCCAGCAGCCTCCGACACGGCGGTCAGCCCCAGCATTTT
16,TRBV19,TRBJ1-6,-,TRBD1,CASSLWDSSYNSPLHF,TGTGCCAGTAGTCTATGGGACAGCTCCTATAATTCACCCCTCCACTTT
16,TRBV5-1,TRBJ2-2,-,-,CASRPGTPDRTGELFF,TGCGCCAGCAGGCCAGGCACGCCCGATCGGACCGGGGAGCTGTTTTTT
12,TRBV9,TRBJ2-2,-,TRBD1,CASRGTGGELFF,TGTGCCAGCAGAGGGACAGGGGGGGAGCTGTTTTTT
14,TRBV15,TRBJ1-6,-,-,CATSVRQGESPLHF,TGTGCCACCAGCGTGCGGCAGGGAGAGTCACCCCTCCACTTT
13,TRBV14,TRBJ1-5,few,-,CASSQGAGQPQHF,TGTGCCAGCAGCCAAGGGGCAGGACAGCCCCAGCATTTT
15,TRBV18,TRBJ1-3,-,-,CASSPTGASGNTIYF,TGTGCCAGCTCACCGACGGGTGCCTCTGGAAACACCATATATTTT
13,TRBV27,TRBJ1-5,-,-,CASSLLDGGPQHF,TGTGCCAGCAGTTTACTCGACGGCGGGCCCCAGCATTTT
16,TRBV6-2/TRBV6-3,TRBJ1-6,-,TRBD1,CASASQGQGNNSPLHF,TGTGCCAGCGCCTCCCAGGGACAGGGTAATAATTCACCCCTCCACTTT
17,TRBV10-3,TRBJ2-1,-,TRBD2,CAISDQTSGGVYNEQFF,TGTGCCATCAGTGATCAGACTAGCGGGGGCGTCTACAATGAGCAGTTCTTC
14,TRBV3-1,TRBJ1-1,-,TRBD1,CASSPSVGQKEAFF,TGTGCCAGCAGCCCCTCCGTGGGACAGAAAGAAGCTTTCTTT
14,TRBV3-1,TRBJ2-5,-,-,CASSQFDTQETQYF,TGTGCCAGCAGCCAATTTGACACTCAAGAGACCCAGTACTTC
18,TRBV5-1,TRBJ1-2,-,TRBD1,CASSLAVAMDRANYGYTF,TGCGCCAGCAGCTTGGCGGTAGCCATGGACAGGGCGAACTATGGCTACACCTTC
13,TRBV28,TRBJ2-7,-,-,CASSQQGLHEQYF,TGTGCCAGCAGCCAACAGGGTCTCCACGAGCAGTACTTC
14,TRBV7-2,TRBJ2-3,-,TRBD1,CASSPGQATDTQYF,TGTGCCAGCAGCCCGGGACAGGCGACAGATACGCAGTATTTT
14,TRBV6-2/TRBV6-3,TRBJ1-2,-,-,CASSYSVGPYGYTF,TGTGCCAGCAGTTACTCGGTAGGGCCGTATGGCTACACCTTC
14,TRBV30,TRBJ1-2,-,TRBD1,CAWSPLTGGGGYTF,TGTGCCTGGAGTCCCCTAACAGGGGGAGGTGGCTACACCTTC
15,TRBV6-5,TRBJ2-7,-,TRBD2,CASSMTSGGPYEQYF,TGTGCCAGCTCCATGACTAGCGGGGGCCCTTACGAGCAGTACTTC
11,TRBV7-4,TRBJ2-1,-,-,CASSFLSEQFF,TGTGCCAGCAGCTTTCTGAGTGAGCAGTTCTTC
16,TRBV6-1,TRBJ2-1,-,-,CASSESYGTGFNEQFF,TGTGCCAGCAGTGAATCCTACGGGACCGGATTTAATGAGCAGTTCTTC
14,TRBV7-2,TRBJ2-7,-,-,CASSHRSPVYEQYF,TGTGCCAGCAGCCACAGGTCCCCGGTCTACGAGCAGTACTTC
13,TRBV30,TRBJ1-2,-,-,CAWGHGSGYGYTF,TGTGCCTGGGGCCATGGGAGTGGCTATGGCTACACCTTC
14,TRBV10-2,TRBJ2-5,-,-,CASSELTEGETQYF,TGCGCCAGCAGTGAGCTGACAGAGGGAGAGACCCAGTACTTC